This passage covers 17 T cell receptor beta chains from one sample sequenced in a study of T cells after yellow fever vaccination. TCRdb analysed the 5' RACE reads with MiXCR anew, one entry per CDR3 protein. This sample yields a few hundred thousand distinct CDR3 sequences, of which around 3.9% are seen a single time; 20% to 25% belongs to the top ten. This specimen consisted of PBMCs, obtained on the day of the yellow fever booster vaccination. The receptors come from a young man who received the YFV17D yellow fever vaccine.

This clonotype was counted between two and nine times. The rearrangement joins TRBV12-3 or TRBV12-4 to TRBJ1-2, with 9 bases identical to TRBD1. This CDR3 spans 16 amino acids. Germline trimming cut 7 bases from V and 8 bases from J; bases unmatched to any gene: 17. The CDR3 here is CASTLRIGRTGAGYTF. CDR3 coding DNA: TGTGCCAGCACCCTCCGCATCGGGCGGACAGGGGCCGGCTACACCTTC.

This clonotype was recorded many times. V usage is TRBV7-6 and J usage is TRBJ2-2, with 8 bases fitting TRBD1. V shed 2 bases and J 4 bases; nucleotides not matched to a gene: 3. Germline V gives CDR1 SGHVS, CDR2 FNYEAQ. CDR3 length: 15 residues. CDR3 coding DNA: TGTGCCAGCAGCTTAAGACAGGGGTTCACCGGGGAGCTGTTTTTT. Amino acid sequence: CASSLRQGFTGELFF.

The chain is built from TRBV4-3 and TRBJ1-3; 9 positions match TRBD1. Germline V gene sequence: CDR1 LGHNA, CDR2 YSLEER. The CDR3 spans 16 residues. V was clipped by 0 bases and J by 4 bases; unmatched bases: 4. As DNA, the CDR3 is TGCGCCAGCAGCCAAGATCCGGGACAGGGAGGAAACACCATATATTTT. Translation gives CASSQDPGQGGNTIYF.

The chain uses TRBV19 and TRBJ2-1, with D maybe TRBD2 (5 bases). The V end was cut by 4 bases, the J end by 8 bases, with 9 bases between. This CDR3 comprises 12 residues. Per the germline V gene, CDR1 is LNHDA and CDR2 is SQIVND (reference sequence). CDR3 protein: CASSRLADEQFF. DNA for the CDR3: TGTGCCAGTAGTAGGCTAGCTGATGAGCAGTTCTTC. The full variable domain, its missing parts supplied by reference TRBV19 and TRBJ2-1, is DGGITQSPKYLFRKEGQNVTLSCEQNLNHDAMYWYRQDPGQGLRLIYYSQIVNDFQKGDIAEGYSVSREKKESFPLTVTSAQKNPTAFYLCASSRLADEQFFGPGTRLTVL.

This clonotype occurred many times. The chain recombines TRBV20-1 with TRBJ2-1, with TRBD1 identical over 11 bases. After removal of 7 bases from V and 8 bases from J, the junction contained 1 base not matched to a gene. The germline gives CDR1 DFQATT, CDR2 SNEGSKA (reference sequence). The CDR3 contains 11 residues. This CDR3 reads CSVDRGHEQFF. The DNA of the CDR3 is TGCAGTGTGGACAGGGGGCATGAGCAGTTCTTC.

This clonotype was counted at least ten times. The J gene is TRBJ1-1, the V gene TRBV5-4; D gene unclear. The germline gives CDR1 SGHNT, CDR2 YYREEE (reference sequence). Trimming left V 0 bases short and J 2 bases short, with 11 bases between. The CDR3 contains 15 residues. The DNA for the CDR3 is TGTGCCAGCAGCTTGGCTGGGCGGGGTAACACTGAAGCTTTCTTT. This gives the protein CASSLAGRGNTEAFF.

This clonotype has more than one count but fewer than ten. The chain is built from TRBV5-6 and TRBJ2-7, with a tentative D call TRBD1 (6 bases). Trimming shortened V by 2 bases and J by 0 bases, and 9 bases separated the two germline ends. This CDR3 region has 14 residues. CDR1 SGHDT and CDR2 YYEEEE come from the germline V gene. CDR3 nucleotide sequence: TGTGCCAGCAGCTTCACAGGGAACTCCTACGAGCAGTACTTC. Its translation: CASSFTGNSYEQYF.

This clonotype has just a few counts. The genes are TRBV4-3 and TRBJ2-3; D is perhaps TRBD1 (6 bases). This CDR3 is built from 13 residues. Trimming stripped 1 base from V and 6 bases from J, with 8 bases between. Germline V gene sequence: CDR1 LGHNA, CDR2 YSLEER. For the CDR3, the DNA is TGCGCCAGCAGCCAAGTCAGGGGTGATACGCAGTATTTT. Encoded protein: CASSQVRGDTQYF.

This clonotype was detected ten times or more. The V gene is TRBV9, the J gene TRBJ2-7; 9 nucleotides agree with TRBD2. The germline V gene has CDR1 SGDLS and CDR2 YYNGEE. This CDR3 spans 15 amino acids. J was trimmed by 1 base and V by 0 bases; bases with no gene match: 2. The CDR3 nucleotides read TGTGCCAGCAGCGTAGGGCTAGCGGGGTCCTACGAGCAGTACTTC. Translation: CASSVGLAGSYEQYF.

This clonotype has ten or more counts. The chain has TRBV5-1 and TRBJ1-1; TRBD1 agrees at 7 bases. Trimming removed 6 bases from V and 5 bases from J; junction bases left unmatched: 10. The V gene's germline CDR1 is SGHRS and CDR2 YFSETQ. The CDR3 totals 14 residues. CDR3 DNA sequence: TGCGCCAGCACCCTTACAGGGGAATTTACTGAAGCTTTCTTT. Translated: CASTLTGEFTEAFF.

This clonotype was observed many times. The chain uses TRBV20-1 and TRBJ1-5; no firm D call. Deletions cut 7 bases from V and 5 bases from J, with 12 bases between. CDR3 length: 12 amino acids. Per the germline V gene, CDR1 is DFQATT and CDR2 is SNEGSKA (reference sequence). This CDR3 is CSGTAGHQPQHF. CDR3 bases: TGCAGTGGAACGGCGGGCCATCAGCCCCAGCATTTT.

Only a few counts were recorded for this clonotype. This chain joins TRBV7-2 and TRBJ2-1, with 8 bases fitting TRBD1. With 3 bases clipped from V and 5 bases from J, the junction kept 6 bases outside the gene matches. This CDR3 is built from 15 residues. Germline lookup yields CDR1 SGHTA and CDR2 FQGNSA. In DNA form, the CDR3 reads TGTGCCAGCAGCTTTCCCGGGACAGGTCACAATGAGCAGTTCTTC. Translation: CASSFPGTGHNEQFF.

The chain couples TRBV5-1 to TRBJ1-2; possible D gene TRBD1, 5 bases. CDR3 length: 14 residues. The ends were cut back, 0 bases at V and 3 bases at J, with 9 bases in the middle. Germline V CDR1 and CDR2: SGHRS, YFSETQ. CDR3 loop: CASSLEGKDYGYTF. The CDR3, as DNA: TGCGCCAGCAGCTTGGAGGGGAAGGACTATGGCTACACCTTC.

This clonotype was counted many times. This chain joins TRBV6-2 or TRBV6-3 and TRBJ1-2, with 8 positions matching TRBD1. The CDR3 covers 16 residues. The ends lost 2 bases at V and 3 bases at J; junction bases unmatched: 8. Germline V gene data show CDR1 as MNHEY and CDR2 as SVGEGT. CDR3 sequence reads: CASSYRTGMPYYGYTF. As DNA, the CDR3 is TGTGCCAGCAGTTACCGGACAGGGATGCCGTACTATGGCTACACCTTC.

This chain links TRBV5-4 with TRBJ1-2; D is undetermined. Germline lookup yields CDR1 SGHNT and CDR2 YYREEE (reference sequence). CDR3 length: 14 amino acids. V lost 5 bases and J 3 bases, leaving 14 bases between the germline ends. This CDR3 is CASSSDGGDYGYTF. The CDR3 DNA reads as TGTGCCAGCAGTTCAGACGGTGGAGACTATGGCTACACCTTC. The variable domain in full, completed from reference TRBV5-4 and TRBJ1-2, reads ETGVTQSPTHLIKTRGQQVTLRCSSQSGHNTVSWYQQALGQGPQFIFQYYREEENGRGNFPPRFSGLQFPNYSSELNVNALELDDSALYLCASSSDGGDYGYTFGSGTRLTVV.

This clonotype was counted ten times or more. The chain carries TRBV4-1 and TRBJ2-1; possibly TRBD1 for D (5 bases). Trimming pared 1 base from V and 5 bases from J, leaving 9 bases between. Germline V gene sequence: CDR1 MGHRA, CDR2 YSYEKL. The CDR3 is 14 residues long. The DNA of the CDR3 is TGCGCCAGCAGCCAAGCCGACAGTCACAATGAGCAGTTCTTC. This translates into CASSQADSHNEQFF.

This rearrangement joins TRBV5-1 to TRBJ1-2; tentative D call: TRBD1 (5 bases). The CDR3 contains 13 residues. The germline V and J ends were trimmed by 0 bases and 8 bases, with 11 bases remaining between them. Germline assignment: CDR1 SGHRS and CDR2 YFSETQ. CDR3 in DNA: TGCGCCAGCAGCTTGGATGTCGGGGGAGGCTACACCTTC. This codes for CASSLDVGGGYTF.